This T cell receptor beta chain was identified in a study of cytomegalovirus exposure and HLA in healthy donors. Study context: Early released data had tens of millions of unique TCRs, all coming from HLA-typed donors.

Broader study findings: Reports credit the classifier with highly specific, highly sensitive diagnosis of cytomegalovirus status.

PCR involved 60 Vbeta and 13 Jbeta primers. TCRdb's copy holds only in-frame clones and misses some; the assay was immunoSEQ multiplex PCR. The table includes approximately 160,000 clones, roughly four fifths detected once. J lost 6 bases, V lost 7 bases, and 7 bases had no gene match. Germline-derived CDR1 and CDR2 are MDHEN and SYDVKM. The CDR3 contains 13 residues. Worth noting for this clone: The antigen is not known.

This TCR was recovered from a man between 18 and 29 years old in good health and CMV-seronegative. V and J are TRBV28 and TRBJ1-1; 8 positions match TRBD1. Sequenced input: PBMCs. CDR3 nucleotide sequence: TGTGCCAGCAACTTTCAGGGGGCGGCTGAAGCTTTCTTT. This sequence encodes CASNFQGAAEAFF. The variable domain in full, with the rest retrieved from reference TRBV28 and TRBJ1-1, is DVKVTQSSRYLVKRTGEKVFLECVQDMDHENMFWYRQDPGLGLRLIYFSYDVKMKEKGDIPEGYSVSREKKERFSLILESASTNQTSMYLCASNFQGAAEAFFGQGTRLTVV.